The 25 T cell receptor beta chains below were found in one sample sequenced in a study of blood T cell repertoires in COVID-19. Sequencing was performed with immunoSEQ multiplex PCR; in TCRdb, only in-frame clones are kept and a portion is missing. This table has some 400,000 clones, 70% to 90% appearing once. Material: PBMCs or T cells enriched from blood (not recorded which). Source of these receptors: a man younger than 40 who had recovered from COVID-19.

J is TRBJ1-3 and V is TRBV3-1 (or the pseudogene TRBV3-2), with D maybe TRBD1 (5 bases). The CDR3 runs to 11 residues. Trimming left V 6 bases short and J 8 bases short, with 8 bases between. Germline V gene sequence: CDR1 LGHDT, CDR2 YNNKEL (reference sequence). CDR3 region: CASRRGDTIYF. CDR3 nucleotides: TGTGCCAGCAGAAGGGGCGACACCATATATTTT.

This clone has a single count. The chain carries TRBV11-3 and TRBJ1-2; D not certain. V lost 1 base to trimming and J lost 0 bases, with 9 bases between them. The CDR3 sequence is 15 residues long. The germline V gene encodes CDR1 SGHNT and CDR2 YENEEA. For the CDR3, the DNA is TGTGCCAGCAGCTTAGGACATTCCACTAACTATGGCTACACCTTC. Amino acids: CASSLGHSTNYGYTF.

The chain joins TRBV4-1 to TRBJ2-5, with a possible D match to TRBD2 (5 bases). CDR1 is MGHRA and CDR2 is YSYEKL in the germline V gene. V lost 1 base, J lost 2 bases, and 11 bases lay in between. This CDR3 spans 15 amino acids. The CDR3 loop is CASSQAGKIQETQYF. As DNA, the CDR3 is TGCGCCAGCAGCCAAGCGGGGAAAATACAAGAGACCCAGTACTTC.

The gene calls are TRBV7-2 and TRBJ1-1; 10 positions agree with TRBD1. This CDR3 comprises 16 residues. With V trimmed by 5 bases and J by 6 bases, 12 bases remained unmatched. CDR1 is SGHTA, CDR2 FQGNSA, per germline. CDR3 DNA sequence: TGTGCCAGCAGCATCCCATGGACAGGGGGGGATTCTGAAGCTTTCTTT. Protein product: CASSIPWTGGDSEAFF.

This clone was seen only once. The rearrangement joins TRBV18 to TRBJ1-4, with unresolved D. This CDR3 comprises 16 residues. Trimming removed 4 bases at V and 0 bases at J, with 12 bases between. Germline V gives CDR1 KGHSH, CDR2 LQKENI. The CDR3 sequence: CASSLQRASTNEKLFF. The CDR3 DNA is TGTGCCAGCTCACTCCAGAGGGCCTCAACTAATGAAAAACTGTTTTTT.

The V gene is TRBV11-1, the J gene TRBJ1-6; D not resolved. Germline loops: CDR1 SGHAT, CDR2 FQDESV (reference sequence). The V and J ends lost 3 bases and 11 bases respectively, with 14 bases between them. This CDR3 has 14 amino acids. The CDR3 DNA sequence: TGTGCCAGCAGCTTCACGGGGAGGGATACACCCCTCCACTTT. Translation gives CASSFTGRDTPLHF.

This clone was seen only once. CDR3 DNA: TGTGCCATCAGTGGCCCCTCACGAGCGGAGTCCTACAATGAGCAGTTCTTC. As protein: CAISGPSRAESYNEQFF. V gene TRBV10-3 combines with J gene TRBJ2-1, with D perhaps TRBD2 (5 bases). CDR1 is ENHRY, CDR2 SYGVKD, per germline. The CDR3 extends over 17 amino acids. Trimming left V 4 bases short and J 1 base short, with 17 bases between.

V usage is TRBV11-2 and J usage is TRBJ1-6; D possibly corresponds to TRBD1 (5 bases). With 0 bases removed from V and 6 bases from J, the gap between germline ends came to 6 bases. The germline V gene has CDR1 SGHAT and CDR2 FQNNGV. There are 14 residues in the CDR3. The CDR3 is CASSLDRVNSPLHF. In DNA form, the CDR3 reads TGTGCCAGCAGCTTAGACAGGGTTAATTCACCCCTCCACTTT.

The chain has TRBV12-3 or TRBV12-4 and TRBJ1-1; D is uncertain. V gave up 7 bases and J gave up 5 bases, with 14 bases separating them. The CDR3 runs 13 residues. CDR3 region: CASTYLDGTEAFF. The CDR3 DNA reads TGTGCCAGCACCTATCTAGACGGGACTGAAGCTTTCTTT.

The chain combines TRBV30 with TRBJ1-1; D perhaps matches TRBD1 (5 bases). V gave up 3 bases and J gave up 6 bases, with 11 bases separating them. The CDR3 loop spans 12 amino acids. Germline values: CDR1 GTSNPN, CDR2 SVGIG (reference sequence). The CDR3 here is CAWSRGAPEAFF. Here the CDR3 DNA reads TGTGCCTGGAGCCGTGGGGCCCCTGAAGCTTTCTTT.

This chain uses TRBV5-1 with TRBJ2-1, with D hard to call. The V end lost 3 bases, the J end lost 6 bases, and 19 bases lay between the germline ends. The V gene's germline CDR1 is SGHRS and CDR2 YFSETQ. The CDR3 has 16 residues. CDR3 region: CASSSLGASPGNEQFF. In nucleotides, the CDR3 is TGCGCCAGCAGCTCCCTGGGCGCCTCCCCTGGCAATGAGCAGTTCTTC.

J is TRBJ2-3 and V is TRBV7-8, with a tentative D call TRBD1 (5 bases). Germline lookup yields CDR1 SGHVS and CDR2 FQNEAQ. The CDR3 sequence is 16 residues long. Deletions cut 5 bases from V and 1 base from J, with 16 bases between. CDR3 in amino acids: CASSARRVEGTDTQYF. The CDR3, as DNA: TGTGCCAGCAGCGCTCGCAGGGTAGAGGGCACAGATACGCAGTATTTT.

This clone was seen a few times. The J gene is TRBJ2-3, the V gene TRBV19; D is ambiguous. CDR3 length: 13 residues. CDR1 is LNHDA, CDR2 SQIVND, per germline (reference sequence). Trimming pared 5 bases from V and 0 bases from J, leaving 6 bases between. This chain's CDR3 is CASSGSSTDTQYF. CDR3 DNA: TGTGCCAGTAGTGGCTCAAGCACAGATACGCAGTATTTT. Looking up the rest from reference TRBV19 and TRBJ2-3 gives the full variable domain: DGGITQSPKYLFRKEGQNVTLSCEQNLNHDAMYWYRQDPGQGLRLIYYSQIVNDFQKGDIAEGYSVSREKKESFPLTVTSAQKNPTAFYLCASSGSSTDTQYFGPGTRLTVL.

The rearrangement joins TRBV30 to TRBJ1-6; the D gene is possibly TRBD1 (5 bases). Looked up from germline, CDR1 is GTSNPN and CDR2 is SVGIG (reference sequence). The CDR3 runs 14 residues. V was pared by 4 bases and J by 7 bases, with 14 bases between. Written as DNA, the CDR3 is TGTGCCTGGAAGACCGGGACTCTCAATTCACCCCTCCACTTT. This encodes CAWKTGTLNSPLHF.

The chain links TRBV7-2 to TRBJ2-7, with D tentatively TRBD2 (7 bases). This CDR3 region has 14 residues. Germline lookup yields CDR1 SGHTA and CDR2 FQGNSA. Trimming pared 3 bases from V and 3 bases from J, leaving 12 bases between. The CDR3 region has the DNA TGTGCCAGCAGCTTGGGGGGGCGCATCTACGAGCAGTACTTC. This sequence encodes CASSLGGRIYEQYF.

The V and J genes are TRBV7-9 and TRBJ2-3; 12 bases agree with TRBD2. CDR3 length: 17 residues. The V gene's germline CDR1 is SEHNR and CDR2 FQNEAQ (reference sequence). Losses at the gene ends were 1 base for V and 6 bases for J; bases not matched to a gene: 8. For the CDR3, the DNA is TGTGCCAGCAGCTTAGGGCTAGCGGGGGGGCCAAGTGATACGCAGTATTTT. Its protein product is CASSLGLAGGPSDTQYF.

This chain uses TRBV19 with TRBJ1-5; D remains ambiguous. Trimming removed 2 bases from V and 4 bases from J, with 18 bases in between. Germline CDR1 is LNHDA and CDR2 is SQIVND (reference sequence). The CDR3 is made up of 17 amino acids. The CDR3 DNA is TGTGCCAGTAGTATATTGTGGCAGGCAGGTAGGAATCAGCCCCAGCATTTT. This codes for CASSILWQAGRNQPQHF.

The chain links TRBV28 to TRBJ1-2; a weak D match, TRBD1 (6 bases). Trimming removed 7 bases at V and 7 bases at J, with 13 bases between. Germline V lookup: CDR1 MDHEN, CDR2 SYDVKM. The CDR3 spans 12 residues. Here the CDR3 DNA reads TGTGCCAGCATGTTACAGGGACGTGGCTACACCTTC. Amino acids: CASMLQGRGYTF.

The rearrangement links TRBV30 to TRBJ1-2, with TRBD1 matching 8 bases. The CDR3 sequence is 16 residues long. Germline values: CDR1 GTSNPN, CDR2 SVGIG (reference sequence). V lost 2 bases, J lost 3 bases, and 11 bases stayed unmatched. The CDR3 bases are TGTGCCTGGAGTCTTCGGATATCAGGGGGCGACTATGGCTACACCTTC. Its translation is CAWSLRISGGDYGYTF.

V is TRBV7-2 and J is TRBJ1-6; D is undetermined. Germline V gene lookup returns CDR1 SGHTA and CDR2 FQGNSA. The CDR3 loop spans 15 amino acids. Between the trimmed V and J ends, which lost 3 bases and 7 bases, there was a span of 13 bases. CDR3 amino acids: CASSFWEGGNSPLHF. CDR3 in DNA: TGTGCCAGCAGCTTTTGGGAGGGAGGAAATTCACCCCTCCACTTT.

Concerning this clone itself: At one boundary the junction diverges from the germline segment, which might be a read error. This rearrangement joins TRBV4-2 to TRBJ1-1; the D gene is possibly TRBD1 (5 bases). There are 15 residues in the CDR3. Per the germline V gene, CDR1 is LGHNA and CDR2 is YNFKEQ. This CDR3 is CASSKDLREWTEAFF. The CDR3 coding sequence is TGTGCCAGCAGCAAAGACCTCAGGGAATGGACTGAAGCTTTCTTT.

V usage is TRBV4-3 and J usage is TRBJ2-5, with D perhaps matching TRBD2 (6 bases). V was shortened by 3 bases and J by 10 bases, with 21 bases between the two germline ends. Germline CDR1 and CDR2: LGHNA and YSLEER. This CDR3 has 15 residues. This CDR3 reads CASSHLPDPGEGQYF. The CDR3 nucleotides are TGCGCCAGCAGCCACCTCCCGGATCCGGGGGAAGGCCAGTACTTC.

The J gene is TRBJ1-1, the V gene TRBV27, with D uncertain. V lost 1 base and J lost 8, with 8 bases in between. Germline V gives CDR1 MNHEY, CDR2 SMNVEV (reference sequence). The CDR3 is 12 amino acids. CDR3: CASSLYGLEAFF. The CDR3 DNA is TGTGCCAGCAGTTTATATGGGCTCGAAGCTTTCTTT.

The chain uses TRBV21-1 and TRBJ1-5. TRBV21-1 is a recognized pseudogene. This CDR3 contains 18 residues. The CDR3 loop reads CASSACTPRDFLYQPQHF. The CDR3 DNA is TGTGCCAGCAGCGCCTGCACACCCCGGGACTTCCTCTATCAGCCCCAGCATTTT.

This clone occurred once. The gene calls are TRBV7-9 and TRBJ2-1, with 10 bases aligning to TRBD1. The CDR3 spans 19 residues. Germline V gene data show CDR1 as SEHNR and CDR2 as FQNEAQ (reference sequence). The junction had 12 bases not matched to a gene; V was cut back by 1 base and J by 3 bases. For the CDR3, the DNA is TGTGCCAGCAGCTTAGGAAGGGGACAGGGGATTCCCTACTACAATGAGCAGTTCTTC. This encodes CASSLGRGQGIPYYNEQFF.